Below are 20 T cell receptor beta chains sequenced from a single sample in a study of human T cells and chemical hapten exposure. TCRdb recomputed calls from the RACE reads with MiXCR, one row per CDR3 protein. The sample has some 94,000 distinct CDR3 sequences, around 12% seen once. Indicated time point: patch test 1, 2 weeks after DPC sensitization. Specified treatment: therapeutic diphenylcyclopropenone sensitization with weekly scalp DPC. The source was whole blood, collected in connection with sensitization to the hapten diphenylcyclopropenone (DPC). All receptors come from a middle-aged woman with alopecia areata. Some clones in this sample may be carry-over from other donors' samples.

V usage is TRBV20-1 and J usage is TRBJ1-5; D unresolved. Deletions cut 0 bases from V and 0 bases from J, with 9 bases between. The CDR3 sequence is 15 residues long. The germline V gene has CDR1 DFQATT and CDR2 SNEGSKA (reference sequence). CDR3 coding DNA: TGCAGTGCTAGAGATGAGGGATTTAGCAATCAGCCCCAGCATTTT. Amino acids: CSARDEGFSNQPQHF.

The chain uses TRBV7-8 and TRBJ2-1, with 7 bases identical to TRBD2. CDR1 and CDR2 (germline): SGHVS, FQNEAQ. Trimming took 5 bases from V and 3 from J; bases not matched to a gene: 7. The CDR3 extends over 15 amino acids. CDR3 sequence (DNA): TGTGCCAGCAGCCCCATAGCGGGCATCTACAATGAGCAGTTCTTC. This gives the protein CASSPIAGIYNEQFF.

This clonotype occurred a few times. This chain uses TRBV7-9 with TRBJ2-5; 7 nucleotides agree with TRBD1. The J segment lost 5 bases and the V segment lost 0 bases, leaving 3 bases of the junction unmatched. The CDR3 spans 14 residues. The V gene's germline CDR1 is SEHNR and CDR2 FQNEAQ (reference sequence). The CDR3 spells CASSLATGFETQYF. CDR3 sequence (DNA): TGTGCCAGCAGCTTAGCGACAGGGTTTGAGACCCAGTACTTC. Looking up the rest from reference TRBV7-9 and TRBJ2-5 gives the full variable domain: DTGVSQNPRHKITKRGQNVTFRCDPISEHNRLYWYRQTLGQGPEFLTYFQNEAQLEKSRLLSDRFSAERPKGSFSTLEIQRTEQGDSAMYLCASSLATGFETQYFGPGTRLLVL.

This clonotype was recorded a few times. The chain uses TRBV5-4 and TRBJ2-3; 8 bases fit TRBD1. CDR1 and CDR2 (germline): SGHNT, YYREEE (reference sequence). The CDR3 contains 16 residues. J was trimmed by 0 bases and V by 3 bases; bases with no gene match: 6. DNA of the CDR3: TGTGCCAGCAGCTCATCAGGGGGCAGGAGCACAGATACGCAGTATTTT. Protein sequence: CASSSSGGRSTDTQYF.

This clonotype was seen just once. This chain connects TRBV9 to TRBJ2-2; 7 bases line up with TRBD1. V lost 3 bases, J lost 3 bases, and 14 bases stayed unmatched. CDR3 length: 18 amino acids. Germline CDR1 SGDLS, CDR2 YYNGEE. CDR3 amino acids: CASSDETGRIIYTGELFF. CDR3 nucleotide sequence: TGTGCCAGCAGCGACGAGACAGGGCGAATCATTTACACCGGGGAGCTGTTTTTT.

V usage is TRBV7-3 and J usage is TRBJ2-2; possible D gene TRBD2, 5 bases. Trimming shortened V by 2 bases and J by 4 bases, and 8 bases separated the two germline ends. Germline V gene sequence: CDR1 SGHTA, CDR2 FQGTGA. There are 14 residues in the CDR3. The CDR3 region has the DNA TGTGCCAGCAGCTTACCCGGGGTCACCGGGGAGCTGTTTTTT. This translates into CASSLPGVTGELFF.

The DNA for the CDR3 is TGTGCCAGCAGCGTAGGACTAGCGGTTGTCAATGAGCAGTTCTTC. Amino acids: CASSVGLAVVNEQFF. The J gene is TRBJ2-1, the V gene TRBV9, with 9 bases matching TRBD2. V shed 0 bases and J 6 bases; nucleotides not matched to a gene: 4. Per the germline V gene, CDR1 is SGDLS and CDR2 is YYNGEE. The CDR3 runs to 15 residues.

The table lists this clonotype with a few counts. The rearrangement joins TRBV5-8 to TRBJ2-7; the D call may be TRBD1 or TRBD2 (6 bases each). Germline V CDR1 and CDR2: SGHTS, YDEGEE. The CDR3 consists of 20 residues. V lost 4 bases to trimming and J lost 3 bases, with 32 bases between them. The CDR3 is CASSLGRDSYHRGTGYEQYF. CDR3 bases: TGTGCCAGCAGCCTGGGTCGGGACTCGTATCATAGGGGGACCGGCTACGAGCAGTACTTC.

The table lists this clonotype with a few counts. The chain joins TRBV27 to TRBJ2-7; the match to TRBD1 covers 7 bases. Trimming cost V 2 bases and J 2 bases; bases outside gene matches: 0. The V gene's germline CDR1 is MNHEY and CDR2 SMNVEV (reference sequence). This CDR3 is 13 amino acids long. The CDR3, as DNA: TGTGCCAGCAGTTTACAGGGGGCCTACGAGCAGTACTTC. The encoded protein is CASSLQGAYEQYF.

CDR3: CASSSRSGSDYNEQFF. CDR3 bases: TGTGCCAGCAGCTCTCGTAGCGGGAGCGATTACAATGAGCAGTTCTTC. This chain joins TRBV7-9 and TRBJ2-1, with TRBD2 identical over 9 bases. CDR3 size: 16 residues. Losses at the gene ends were 4 bases for V and 4 bases for J; bases not matched to a gene: 8. Germline loops: CDR1 SEHNR, CDR2 FQNEAQ (reference sequence).

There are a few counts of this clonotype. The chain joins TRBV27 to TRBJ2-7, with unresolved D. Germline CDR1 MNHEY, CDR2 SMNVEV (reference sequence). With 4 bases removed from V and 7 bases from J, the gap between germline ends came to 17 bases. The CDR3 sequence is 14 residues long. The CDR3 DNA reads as TGTGCCAGCAGTTACGGAGCTGGCTCCGTGGAGCAGTACTTC. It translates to CASSYGAGSVEQYF.

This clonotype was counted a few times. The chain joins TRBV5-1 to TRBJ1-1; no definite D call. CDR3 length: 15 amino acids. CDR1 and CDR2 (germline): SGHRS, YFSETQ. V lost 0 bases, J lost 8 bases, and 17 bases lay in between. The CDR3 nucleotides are TGCGCCAGCAGCTTGGCGGACGGAGGAAGTGCGGAAGCTTTCTTT. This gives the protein CASSLADGGSAEAFF.

Here the CDR3 reads CASSPGRGRGYEQYF. CDR3 in DNA: TGTGCCAGCTCACCGGGAAGGGGGCGCGGCTACGAGCAGTACTTC. The chain couples TRBV18 to TRBJ2-7; TRBD1 aligns across 7 bases. J was trimmed by 3 bases and V by 3 bases; bases with no gene match: 8. This CDR3 has 15 amino acids. Germline CDR1 and CDR2: KGHSH and LQKENI. Based on the CDR3 plus reference TRBV18 and TRBJ2-7, the full variable domain is NAGVMQNPRHLVRRRGQEARLRCSPMKGHSHVYWYRQLPEEGLKFMVYLQKENIIDESGMPKERFSAEFPKEGPSILRIQQVVRGDSAAYFCASSPGRGRGYEQYFGPGTRLTVT.

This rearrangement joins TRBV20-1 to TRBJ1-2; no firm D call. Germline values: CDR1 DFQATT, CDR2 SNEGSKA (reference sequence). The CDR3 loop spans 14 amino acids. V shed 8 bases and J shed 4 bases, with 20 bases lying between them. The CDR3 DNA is TGCAGTTTCCAGGTTTCAGGTCGGGGCTATGGCTACACCTTC. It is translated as CSFQVSGRGYGYTF.

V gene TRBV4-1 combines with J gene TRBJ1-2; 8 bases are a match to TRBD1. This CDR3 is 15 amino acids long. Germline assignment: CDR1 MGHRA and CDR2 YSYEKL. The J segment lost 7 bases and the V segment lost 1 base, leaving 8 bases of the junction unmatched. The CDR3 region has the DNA TGCGCCAGCAGCCAAGCCGCAGGGGGCTGGGGTGGCTACACCTTC. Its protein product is CASSQAAGGWGGYTF.

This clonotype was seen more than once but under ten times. In DNA form, the CDR3 reads TGCAGTGCTAGTATTCTGAACACTGAAGCTTTCTTT. Amino acids: CSASILNTEAFF. The gene calls are TRBV20-1 and TRBJ1-1, with unresolved D. Germline CDR1 and CDR2: DFQATT and SNEGSKA (reference sequence). V dropped 3 bases and J dropped 0 bases, with 5 bases sitting between them. This CDR3 has 12 amino acids.

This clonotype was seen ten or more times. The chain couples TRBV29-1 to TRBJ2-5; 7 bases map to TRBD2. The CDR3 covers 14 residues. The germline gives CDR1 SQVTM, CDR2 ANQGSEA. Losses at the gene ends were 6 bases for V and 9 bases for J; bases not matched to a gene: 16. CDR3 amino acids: CSVELTIAGGAQYF. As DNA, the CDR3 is TGCAGCGTCGAGCTCACCATAGCGGGTGGGGCCCAGTACTTC.

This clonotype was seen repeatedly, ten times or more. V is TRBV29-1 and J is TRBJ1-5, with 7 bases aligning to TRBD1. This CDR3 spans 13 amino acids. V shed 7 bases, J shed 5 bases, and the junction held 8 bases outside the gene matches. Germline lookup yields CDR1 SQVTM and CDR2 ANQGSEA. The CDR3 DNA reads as TGCAGCGCTCGACAGGGTCCCCATCAGCCCCAGCATTTT. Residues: CSARQGPHQPQHF.

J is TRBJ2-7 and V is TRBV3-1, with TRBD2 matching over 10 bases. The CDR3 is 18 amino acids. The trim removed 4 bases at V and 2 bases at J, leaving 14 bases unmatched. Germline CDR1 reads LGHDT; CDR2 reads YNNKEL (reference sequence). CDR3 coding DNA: TGTGCCAGCAGCCCGAAGTTTATAGCGGGAGGCCTCACCTACGAGCAGTACTTC. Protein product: CASSPKFIAGGLTYEQYF.

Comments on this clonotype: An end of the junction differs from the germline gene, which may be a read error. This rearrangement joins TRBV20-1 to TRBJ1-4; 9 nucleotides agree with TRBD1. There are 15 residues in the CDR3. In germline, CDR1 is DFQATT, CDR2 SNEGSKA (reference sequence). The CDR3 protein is CSARARTGANENLFF. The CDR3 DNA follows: TGCAGTGCTAGAGCACGGACAGGGGCTAATGAAAATCTGTTTTTT.